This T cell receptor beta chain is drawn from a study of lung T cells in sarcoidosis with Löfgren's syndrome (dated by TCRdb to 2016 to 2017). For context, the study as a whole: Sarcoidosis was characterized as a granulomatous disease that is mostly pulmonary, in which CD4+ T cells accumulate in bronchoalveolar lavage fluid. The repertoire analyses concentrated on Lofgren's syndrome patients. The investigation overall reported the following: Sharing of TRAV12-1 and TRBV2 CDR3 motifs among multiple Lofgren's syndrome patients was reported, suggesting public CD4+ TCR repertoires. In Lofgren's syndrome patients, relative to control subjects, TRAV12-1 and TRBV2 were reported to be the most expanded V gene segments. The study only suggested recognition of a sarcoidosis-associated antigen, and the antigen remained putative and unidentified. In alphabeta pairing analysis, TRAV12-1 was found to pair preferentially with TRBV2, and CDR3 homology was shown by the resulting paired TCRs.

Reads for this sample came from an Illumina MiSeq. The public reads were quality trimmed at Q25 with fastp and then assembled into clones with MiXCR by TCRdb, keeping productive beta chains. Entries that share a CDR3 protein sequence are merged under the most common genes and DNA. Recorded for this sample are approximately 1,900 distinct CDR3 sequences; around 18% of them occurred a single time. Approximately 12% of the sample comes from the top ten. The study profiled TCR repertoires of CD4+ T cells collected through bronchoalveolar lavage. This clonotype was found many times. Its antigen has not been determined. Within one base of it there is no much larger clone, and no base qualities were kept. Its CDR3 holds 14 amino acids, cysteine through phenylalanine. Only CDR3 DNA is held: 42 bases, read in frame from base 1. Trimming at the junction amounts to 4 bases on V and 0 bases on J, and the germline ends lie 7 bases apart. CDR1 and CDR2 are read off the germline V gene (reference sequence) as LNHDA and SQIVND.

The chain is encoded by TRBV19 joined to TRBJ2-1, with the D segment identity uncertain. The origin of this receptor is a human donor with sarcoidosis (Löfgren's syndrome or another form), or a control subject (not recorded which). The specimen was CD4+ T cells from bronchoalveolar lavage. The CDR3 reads CASSNLSSYNEQFF. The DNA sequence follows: TGTGCCAGTAGTAACTTGAGCTCCTACAATGAGCAGTTCTTC.